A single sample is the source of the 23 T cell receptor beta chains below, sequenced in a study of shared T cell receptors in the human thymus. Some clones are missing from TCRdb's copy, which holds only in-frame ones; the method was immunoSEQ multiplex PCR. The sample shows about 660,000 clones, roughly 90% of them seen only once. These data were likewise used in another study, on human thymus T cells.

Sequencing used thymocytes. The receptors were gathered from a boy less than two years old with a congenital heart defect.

The DNA for the CDR3 is TGTGCCAGCAGCCAGCCGGGACAGGGTCCCGAGGAGACCCAGTACTTC. It translates to CASSQPGQGPEETQYF. The chain carries TRBV4-2 and TRBJ2-5, with 9 nucleotides matching TRBD1. The CDR3 is made up of 16 amino acids. Trimming cost V 3 bases and J 5 bases; bases outside gene matches: 10. Germline CDR1 reads LGHNA; CDR2 reads YNFKEQ.

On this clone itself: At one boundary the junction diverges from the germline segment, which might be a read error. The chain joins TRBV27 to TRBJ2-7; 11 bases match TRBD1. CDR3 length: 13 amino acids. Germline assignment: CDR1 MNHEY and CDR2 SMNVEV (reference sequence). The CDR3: CASSPSPRDRGFF. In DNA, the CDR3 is TGTGCCAGCAGCCCATCCCCCCGGGACAGGGGGTTCTTC.

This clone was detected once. The CDR3 coding sequence is TGTGCCTGGGCCTTCCCAGGGGGCGAGCAGTACTTC. It specifies CAWAFPGGEQYF. V usage is TRBV30 and J usage is TRBJ2-7; 7 bases are a match to TRBD1. V trimming: 5 bases; J trimming: 6 bases; junction bases outside the gene matches: 7. Germline values: CDR1 GTSNPN, CDR2 SVGIG (reference sequence). This CDR3 spans 12 amino acids.

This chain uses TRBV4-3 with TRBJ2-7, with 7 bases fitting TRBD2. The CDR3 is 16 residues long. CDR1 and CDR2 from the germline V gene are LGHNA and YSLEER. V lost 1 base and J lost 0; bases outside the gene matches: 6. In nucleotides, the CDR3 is TGCGCCAGCAGCCAAGCTGGGGCGGGAGACTCCTACGAGCAGTACTTC. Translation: CASSQAGAGDSYEQYF.

The DNA of the CDR3 is TGTGCCAGCAGCCCTAGAGGCCAGGGCTTAGGCACAGATACGCAGTATTTT. It encodes CASSPRGQGLGTDTQYF. The chain joins TRBV7-8 to TRBJ2-3, with TRBD1 as a possible D gene (5 bases). V was pared by 5 bases and J by 1 base, with 19 bases between. This CDR3 is built from 17 residues. CDR1 and CDR2 from the germline V gene are SGHVS and FQNEAQ.

The CDR3 bases are TGTGCCAGCAGCGTAGTGGTGGGAGCGGAGCAGTACTTC. Protein sequence: CASSVVVGAEQYF. This chain connects TRBV9 to TRBJ2-7; D perhaps matches TRBD2 (5 bases). V was shortened by 0 bases and J by 7 bases, with 11 bases between the two germline ends. CDR3 length: 13 amino acids. The germline gives CDR1 SGDLS, CDR2 YYNGEE.

CDR3: CASSTTRTGNYNYGYTF. CDR3 nucleotide sequence: TGTGCCAGCAGCACTACGCGGACAGGGAACTATAACTATGGCTACACCTTC. This rearrangement joins TRBV7-9 to TRBJ1-2; 8 positions agree with TRBD1. V gave up 5 bases and J gave up 1 base; unmatched junction bases: 12. CDR3 size: 17 residues. Germline values: CDR1 SEHNR, CDR2 FQNEAQ (reference sequence). The full variable domain, its missing parts supplied by reference TRBV7-9 and TRBJ1-2, is DTGVSQNPRHKITKRGQNVTFRCDPISEHNRLYWYRQTLGQGPEFLTYFQNEAQLEKSRLLSDRFSAERPKGSFSTLEIQRTEQGDSAMYLCASSTTRTGNYNYGYTFGSGTRLTVV.

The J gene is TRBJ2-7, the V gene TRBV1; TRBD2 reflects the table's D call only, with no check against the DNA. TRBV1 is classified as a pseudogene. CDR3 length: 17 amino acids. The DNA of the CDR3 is TGCACCAGCAGCCAAGTGTGGTTGGAGCCCCTCTCCTACGAGCAGTACTTC. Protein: CTSSQVWLEPLSYEQYF.

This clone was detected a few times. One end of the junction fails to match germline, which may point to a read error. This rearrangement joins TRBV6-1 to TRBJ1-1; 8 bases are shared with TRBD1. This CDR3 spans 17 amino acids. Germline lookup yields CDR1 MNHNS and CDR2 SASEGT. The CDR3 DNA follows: TGTGCCAGCAGCGAAGCCCCCGACAGGGGTGTGAACACTGAAGCTTTCTTT. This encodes CASSEAPDRGVNTEAFF.

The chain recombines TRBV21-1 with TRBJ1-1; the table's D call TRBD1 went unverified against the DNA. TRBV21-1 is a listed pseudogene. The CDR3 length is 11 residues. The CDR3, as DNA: TGTGCCACTCAGGGTAGGGCTGAAGCTTTCTTT. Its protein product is CATQGRAEAFF.

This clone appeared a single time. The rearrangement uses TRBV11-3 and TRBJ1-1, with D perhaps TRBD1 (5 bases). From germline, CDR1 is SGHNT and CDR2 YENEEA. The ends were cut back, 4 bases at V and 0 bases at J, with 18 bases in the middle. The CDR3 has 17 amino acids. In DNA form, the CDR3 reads TGTGCCAGCAGCTCGGGTCTTCCGCGGGGGATGAACACTGAAGCTTTCTTT. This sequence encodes CASSSGLPRGMNTEAFF.

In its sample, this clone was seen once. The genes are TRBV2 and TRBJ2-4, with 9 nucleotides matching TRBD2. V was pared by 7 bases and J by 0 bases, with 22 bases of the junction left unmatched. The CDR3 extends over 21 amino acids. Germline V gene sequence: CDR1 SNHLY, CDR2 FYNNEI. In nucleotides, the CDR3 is TGTGCCAGCATCCCTCAGGGAGTAGCGGGAGTGGGAGGGGTAGCCAAAAACATTCAGTACTTC. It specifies CASIPQGVAGVGGVAKNIQYF.

Written as DNA, the CDR3 is TGTGCCAGCAGCTTAGATGACCTAGCGGGGACCAATGAGCAGTTCTTC. Its translation: CASSLDDLAGTNEQFF. V usage is TRBV7-9 and J usage is TRBJ2-1; the match to TRBD2 covers 9 bases. The V segment lost 1 base and the J segment 6 bases; nucleotides outside the gene matches: 7. Germline V lookup: CDR1 SEHNR, CDR2 FQNEAQ (reference sequence). The CDR3 length is 16 residues. The full variable domain, completed using reference TRBV7-9 and TRBJ2-1, is DTGVSQNPRHKITKRGQNVTFRCDPISEHNRLYWYRQTLGQGPEFLTYFQNEAQLEKSRLLSDRFSAERPKGSFSTLEIQRTEQGDSAMYLCASSLDDLAGTNEQFFGPGTRLTVL.

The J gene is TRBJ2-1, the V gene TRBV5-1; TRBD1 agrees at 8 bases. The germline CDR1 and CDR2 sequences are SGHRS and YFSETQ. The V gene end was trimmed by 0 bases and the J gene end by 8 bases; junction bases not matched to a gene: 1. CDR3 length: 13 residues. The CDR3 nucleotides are TGCGCCAGCAGCTTGGCGACAGGGGATGAGCAGTTCTTC. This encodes CASSLATGDEQFF.

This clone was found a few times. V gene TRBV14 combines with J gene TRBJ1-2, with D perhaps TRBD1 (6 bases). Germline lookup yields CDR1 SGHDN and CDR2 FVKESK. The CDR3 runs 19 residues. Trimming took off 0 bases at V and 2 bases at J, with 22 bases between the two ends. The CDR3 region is CASSQDPPGRGSFNYGYTF. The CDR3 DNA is TGTGCCAGCAGCCAAGATCCGCCGGGCAGGGGCTCTTTCAACTATGGCTACACCTTC. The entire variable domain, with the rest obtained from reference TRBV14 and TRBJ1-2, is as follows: EAGVTQFPSHSVIEKGQTVTLRCDPISGHDNLYWYRRVMGKEIKFLLHFVKESKQDESGMPNNRFLAERTGGTYSTLKVQPAELEDSGVYFCASSQDPPGRGSFNYGYTFGSGTRLTVV.

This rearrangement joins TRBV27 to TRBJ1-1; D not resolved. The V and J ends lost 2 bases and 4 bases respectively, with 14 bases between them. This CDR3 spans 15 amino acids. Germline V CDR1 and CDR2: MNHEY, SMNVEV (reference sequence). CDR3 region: CASSLGPGKGTEAFF. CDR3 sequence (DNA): TGTGCCAGCAGTTTAGGGCCGGGGAAAGGCACTGAAGCTTTCTTT.

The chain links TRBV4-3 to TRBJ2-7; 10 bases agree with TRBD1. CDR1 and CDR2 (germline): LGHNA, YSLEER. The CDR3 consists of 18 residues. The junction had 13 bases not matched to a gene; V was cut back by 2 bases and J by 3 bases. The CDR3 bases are TGCGCCAGCAGCCAACGACGAGGATGGGACAGGGGAAGCTACGAGCAGTACTTC. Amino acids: CASSQRRGWDRGSYEQYF.

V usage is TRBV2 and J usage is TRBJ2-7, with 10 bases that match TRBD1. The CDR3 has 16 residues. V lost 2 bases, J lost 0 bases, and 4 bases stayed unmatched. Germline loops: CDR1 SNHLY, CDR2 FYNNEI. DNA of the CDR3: TGTGCCAGCAGTGAACGGAGGACAGGGGGCTCCTACGAGCAGTACTTC. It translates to CASSERRTGGSYEQYF.

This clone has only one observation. Here the CDR3 DNA reads TGTGCCACCAGCTTACAGGGGTTCCCCTCTGGGGCCAACGTCCTGACTTTC. Protein product: CATSLQGFPSGANVLTF. V gene TRBV15 combines with J gene TRBJ2-6, with 7 bases lining up with TRBD1. J lost 0 bases, V lost 5 bases, and 7 bases had no gene match. The CDR3 is made up of 17 amino acids. Germline V gene data show CDR1 as LNHNV and CDR2 as YYDKDF (reference sequence).

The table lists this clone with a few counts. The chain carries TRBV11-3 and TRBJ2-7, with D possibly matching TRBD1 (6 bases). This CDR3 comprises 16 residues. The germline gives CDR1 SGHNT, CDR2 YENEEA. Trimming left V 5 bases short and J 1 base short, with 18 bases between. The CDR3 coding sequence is TGTGCCAGCAGCACCGAAGACAGGAAGACGTCCTACGAGCAGTACTTC. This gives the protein CASSTEDRKTSYEQYF.

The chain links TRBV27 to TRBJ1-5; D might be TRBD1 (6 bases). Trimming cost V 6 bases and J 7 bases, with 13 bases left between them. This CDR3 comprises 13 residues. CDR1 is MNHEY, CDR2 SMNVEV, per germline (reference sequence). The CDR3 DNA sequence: TGTGCCAGCAGAATCAGGGGCGGGCAGCCCCAGCATTTT. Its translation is CASRIRGGQPQHF.

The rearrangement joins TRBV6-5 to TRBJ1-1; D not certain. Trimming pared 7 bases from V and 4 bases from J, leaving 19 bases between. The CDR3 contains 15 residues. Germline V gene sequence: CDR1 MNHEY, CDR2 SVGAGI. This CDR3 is CASTRGPDPGTEAFF. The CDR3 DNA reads TGTGCCAGCACCCGAGGGCCGGACCCGGGCACTGAAGCTTTCTTT.

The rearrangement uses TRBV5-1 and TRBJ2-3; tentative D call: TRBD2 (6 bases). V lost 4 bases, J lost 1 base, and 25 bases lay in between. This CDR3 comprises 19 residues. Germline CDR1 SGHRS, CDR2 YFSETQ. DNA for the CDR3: TGCGCCAGCAGCCCGGAGGATGGAGGGCTGGTGTTAGGCACAGATACGCAGTATTTT. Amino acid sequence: CASSPEDGGLVLGTDTQYF.